The source of this T cell receptor (beta chain) is a study of chronic HIV infection and antiretroviral therapy. Using its own MiXCR run on the 5' RACE reads, TCRdb lists one record per CDR3 protein. The sample has tens of thousands of distinct CDR3 sequences, over 7.5% seen once. This clonotype appeared many times. V shed 3 bases and J 5 bases; nucleotides not matched to a gene: 2. The CDR3 spans 16 residues. Germline CDR1 is SGHRS and CDR2 is YFSETQ. This receptor was obtained from an adult who had HIV and had not received antiretroviral therapy, or was an uninfected healthy control (not recorded which). The specimen sequenced was peripheral blood. The chain employs TRBV5-1 and TRBJ2-2; 15 nucleotides match TRBD2. The CDR3 nucleotides read TGCGCCAGCAGCTCGGGGACTAGCGGGAGGACCGGGGAGCTGTTTTTT. It is translated as CASSSGTSGRTGELFF. The variable domain in full, completed from reference TRBV5-1 and TRBJ2-2, reads KAGVTQTPRYLIKTRGQQVTLSCSPISGHRSVSWYQQTPGQGLQFLFEYFSETQRNKGNFPGRFSGRQFSNSRSEMNVSTLELGDSALYLCASSSGTSGRTGELFFGEGSRLTVL.